The present T cell receptor (beta chain) was sequenced within a study of OX40 agonist ivuxolimab in advanced cancers. Study background: Melanoma, hepatocellular carcinoma, head and neck or renal cell cancer occurred in dose-escalation patients. Study-level findings and limits: The study found among the lowest clonal expansion in partial responders at 0.1-3.0 mg/kg. There were, on average, more expanded clones in CD8+ T cells than in CD4+.

Notes on this clone: Its antigen is undetermined. The identical CDR3 is also encoded by other nucleotide sequences in the sample.

Germline CDR1 reads MNHEY; CDR2 reads SMNVEV (reference sequence). This CDR3 has 14 amino acids. V was shortened by 4 bases and J by 6 bases, with 14 bases between the two germline ends. Baseline was the first blood sampling point, followed by cycle 4 day 1 and cycle 7 day 1. TCRdb keeps only in-frame clones here, not all; method: immunoSEQ multiplex PCR. Among about 5,500 clones, approximately 80% were seen once, and the ten largest hold approximately 30%. Sequencing was performed on CD4+ or CD8+ T cells sorted from blood, taken in a trial of the OX40 agonist ivuxolimab. This TCR derives from an adult with an advanced solid tumor such as melanoma, head and neck, liver or kidney cancer. The chain couples TRBV27 to TRBJ2-3, with D perhaps matching TRBD1 (6 bases). Here the CDR3 reads CASSSNREFDTQYF. CDR3 in DNA: TGTGCCAGCAGTTCGAACAGGGAGTTCGATACGCAGTATTTT.